The entry below gives a single TCR beta chain sequence along with its context. Measured with immunoSEQ multiplex PCR; TCRdb has only the in-frame clones, and not every one. The sample has approximately 37,000 clones; the top ten hold about 5.8%. The sample originates from a study of T cells in women clearing cervical HPV infection. Overall study: Case blood drawn at lesion detection; control blood after infection cleared. With HLA typing for only a few women, HLA confounding remains possible.

The material sequenced was blood buffy coat. The TCR comes from a woman between 18 and 75 years old with a cervical HPV16 infection that either progressed to CIN3+ or cleared (not recorded which).

CDR3 bases read: TGCGCCTCTGGACAGGTTTACAATGAG. It translates to CASGQVYNE. Given in full, the CDR3 is CASGQVYNEQFF. The rearrangement links TRBV4-1 to TRBJ2-1; TRBD1 agrees at 7 bases. The sequence runs out 3 residues before the end of the CDR3; the remainder is reconstructed from the germline J gene. This CDR3 contains 12 residues. CDR1 is MGHRA, CDR2 YSYEKL, per germline. J was trimmed by 4 bases and V by 11 bases; bases with no gene match: 5.